The next 32 T cell receptor beta chains were all read from a single sample in a study of response to subunit inactivated influenza vaccine (dated by TCRdb to 2017 to 2018). Libraries came from RT-PCR. The sequencer listed for this sample is Illumina HiSeq 2500. The raw public reads went through TCRdb reprocessing: fastp at Q25, MiXCR clone calling, in-frame beta chains kept. Rows with a matching CDR3 protein are joined into one entry that keeps the most common DNA and genes. Across this sample there are around 470,000 distinct CDR3 sequences, with around 7.9% seen only once. The top ten hold under 15% of the sample. Source: PBMCs from blood, taken about 23 months after vaccination. These receptors came from a man aged 50-75 years who received an inactivated influenza vaccine. Donor details come from another sample of the same person, matched by shared clones.

The sample holds many counts of this clonotype. The chain recombines TRBV11-1 with TRBJ2-2; TRBD2 matches at 10 bases. CDR3 size: 15 residues. Germline-derived CDR1 and CDR2 are SGHAT and FQDESV (reference sequence). V shed 5 bases and J 2 bases; nucleotides not matched to a gene: 2. DNA for the CDR3: TGTGCCAGCAGCCGGACTAGCGGAAACACCGGGGAGCTGTTTTTT. Its protein product is CASSRTSGNTGELFF.

This clonotype was observed many times. The chain couples TRBV6-2 or TRBV6-3 to TRBJ1-1; tentative D call: TRBD1 (6 bases). The CDR3 sequence is 15 residues long. Germline lookup yields CDR1 MNHEY and CDR2 SVGEGT. V lost 2 bases, J lost 5 bases, and 15 bases lay in between. The DNA for the CDR3 is TGTGCCAGCAGTTACGCGGGTGGGGGCCGGACTGAAGCTTTCTTT. Amino acid sequence: CASSYAGGGRTEAFF.

This clonotype was found many times. The chain joins TRBV12-3 or TRBV12-4 to TRBJ1-1; D not resolved. CDR3 length: 12 residues. V shed 2 bases and J shed 0 bases, with 1 base lying between them. DNA for the CDR3: TGTGCCAGCAGTTTAATGAACACTGAAGCTTTCTTT. This codes for CASSLMNTEAFF.

This clonotype was seen a few times. The genes are TRBV11-1 and TRBJ2-3; no reliable D call. CDR1 and CDR2 (germline): SGHAT, FQDESV (reference sequence). The length of the CDR3 is 19 residues. Trimming removed 2 bases at V and 2 bases at J, with 23 bases between. The CDR3 coding sequence is TGTGCCAGCAGCTTATTTTATGCGTTCCGAGAACCCTTCACAGATACGCAGTATTTT. This encodes CASSLFYAFREPFTDTQYF.

This chain joins TRBV3-1 and TRBJ2-4; D is ambiguous. Germline CDR1 is LGHDT and CDR2 is YNNKEL (reference sequence). This CDR3 has 19 amino acids. V was shortened by 0 bases and J by 0 bases, with 18 bases between the two germline ends. CDR3 nucleotides: TGTGCCAGCAGCCAAGAGGGGTCTTTGACTCCCAGAGCCAAAAACATTCAGTACTTC. This translates into CASSQEGSLTPRAKNIQYF.

This clonotype has ten or more counts. V and J are TRBV12-3 or TRBV12-4 and TRBJ2-7; TRBD1 matches at 7 bases. This CDR3 has 13 amino acids. Trimming removed 6 bases from V and 6 bases from J; junction bases left unmatched: 8. CDR3 sequence reads: CASSWGQRGEQYF. The DNA of the CDR3 is TGTGCCAGCAGCTGGGGACAGCGAGGCGAGCAGTACTTC.

This clonotype was observed a handful of times. CDR3 in DNA: TGCAGTGCCTTGGGACAGGGGGGGAGCGGCCTCTCCTACGAGCAGTACTTC. This encodes CSALGQGGSGLSYEQYF. The rearrangement joins TRBV20-1 to TRBJ2-7; 11 bases match TRBD1. After removal of 6 bases from V and 0 bases from J, the junction contained 13 bases not matched to a gene. Germline V gene sequence: CDR1 DFQATT, CDR2 SNEGSKA (reference sequence). The CDR3 is made up of 17 amino acids.

This clonotype was seen more than once but under ten times. The rearrangement joins TRBV2 to TRBJ1-1; D unresolved. CDR3 length equals 12 residues. Germline CDR1 reads SNHLY; CDR2 reads FYNNEI. V lost 9 bases, J lost 0 bases, and 8 bases lay in between. CDR3 protein: CASTLLNTEAFF. The CDR3 nucleotides are TGTGCCAGTACACTCCTGAACACTGAAGCTTTCTTT.

This chain connects TRBV7-8 to TRBJ2-1; TRBD2 agrees at 8 bases. Germline V lookup: CDR1 SGHVS, CDR2 FQNEAQ. The CDR3 runs 15 residues. Trimming removed 5 bases from V and 9 bases from J; junction bases left unmatched: 12. The CDR3 region is CASSISSGTSFEQFF. As DNA, the CDR3 is TGTGCCAGCAGCATCAGTTCCGGGACTAGTTTTGAGCAGTTCTTC.

In this sample, this clonotype turned up a few times. This chain joins TRBV12-3 or TRBV12-4 and TRBJ2-7, with D possibly being TRBD1 (6 bases). The CDR3 loop spans 15 amino acids. The V and J ends lost 6 bases and 3 bases respectively, with 18 bases between them. The CDR3 nucleotides are TGTGCCAGCAGCCCCTTGACAGGACCTTTCTACGAGCAGTACTTC. Amino acid sequence: CASSPLTGPFYEQYF.

The chain uses TRBV5-6 and TRBJ1-5; perhaps TRBD1 as D (5 bases). In germline, CDR1 is SGHDT, CDR2 YYEEEE. V dropped 3 bases and J dropped 5 bases, with 18 bases sitting between them. The CDR3 covers 16 residues. For the CDR3, the DNA is TGTGCCAGCAGCTCCTTCCTATTCCAGGGTTATCAGCCCCAGCATTTT. Translating it yields CASSSFLFQGYQPQHF.

The rearrangement uses TRBV6-2 or TRBV6-3 and TRBJ2-2, with D perhaps matching TRBD1 or TRBD2 (5 bases each). This CDR3 region has 16 residues. CDR1 and CDR2 (germline): MNHEY, SVGEGT. V was pared by 3 bases and J by 6 bases, with 17 bases between. The CDR3 coding sequence is TGTGCCAGCAGTTATGGGACCTTCCTTTCCCCCGGGGAGCTGTTTTTT. Residues: CASSYGTFLSPGELFF.

This clonotype was seen repeatedly, ten times or more. The chain couples TRBV10-3 to TRBJ2-7, with D tentatively TRBD1 or TRBD2 (5 bases each). Germline CDR1 reads ENHRY; CDR2 reads SYGVKD. CDR3 length: 12 residues. Trimming pared 4 bases from V and 4 bases from J, leaving 8 bases between. Here the CDR3 DNA reads TGTGCCATCAGTGGTGGGGGTTACGAGCAGTACTTC. It encodes CAISGGGYEQYF.

CDR3 sequence reads: CSARADAGNNEQFF. The CDR3 region has the DNA TGCAGTGCTAGAGCGGACGCCGGAAACAATGAGCAGTTCTTC. This chain links TRBV20-1 with TRBJ2-1; D is uncertain. CDR1 and CDR2 from the germline V gene are DFQATT and SNEGSKA (reference sequence). The CDR3 covers 14 residues. Trimming took off 1 base at V and 5 bases at J, with 12 bases between the two ends.

The chain carries TRBV5-1 and TRBJ2-7; 8 bases agree with TRBD1. The germline V gene has CDR1 SGHRS and CDR2 YFSETQ. V shed 0 bases and J 6 bases; nucleotides not matched to a gene: 11. This CDR3 has 16 residues. CDR3 sequence: CASSLGGTGLGLEQYF. The DNA for the CDR3 is TGCGCCAGCAGCTTGGGAGGGACAGGCCTAGGGCTCGAGCAGTACTTC. Together with reference TRBV5-1 and TRBJ2-7, the CDR3 gives the full variable domain: KAGVTQTPRYLIKTRGQQVTLSCSPISGHRSVSWYQQTPGQGLQFLFEYFSETQRNKGNFPGRFSGRQFSNSRSEMNVSTLELGDSALYLCASSLGGTGLGLEQYFGPGTRLTVT.

This clonotype has more than one count but fewer than ten. CDR3 DNA: TGCAGCGTTTCCAGGGACGCCTACGAGCAGTACTTC. Protein product: CSVSRDAYEQYF. V and J are TRBV29-1 and TRBJ2-7; D assignment may be TRBD1 or TRBD2 (5 bases each). The germline V and J ends were trimmed by 5 bases and 2 bases, with 10 bases remaining between them. The germline CDR1 and CDR2 sequences are SQVTM and ANQGSEA. This CDR3 has 12 residues.

This clonotype was observed a handful of times. V gene TRBV5-1 combines with J gene TRBJ1-1; D is possibly TRBD1 (5 bases). The CDR3 totals 14 residues. Germline values: CDR1 SGHRS, CDR2 YFSETQ. Between the trimmed V and J ends, which lost 0 bases and 5 bases, there was a span of 11 bases. CDR3 region: CASSLEAGRTEAFF. CDR3 in DNA: TGCGCCAGCAGCTTGGAGGCAGGGAGGACTGAAGCTTTCTTT.

This clonotype was recorded at least ten times. The rearrangement uses TRBV2 and TRBJ2-1; D is possibly TRBD2 (6 bases). V lost 8 bases, J lost 9 bases, and 14 bases lay in between. The germline V gene encodes CDR1 SNHLY and CDR2 FYNNEI. This CDR3 spans 12 amino acids. CDR3 amino acids: CASSNLASEQFF. The CDR3 region has the DNA TGTGCCAGCTCAAATCTAGCGAGTGAGCAGTTCTTC.

This clonotype was recorded at least ten times. This chain connects TRBV4-1 to TRBJ1-6; the D gene is possibly TRBD1 (5 bases). The CDR3 has 16 amino acids. Trimming took 0 bases from V and 9 from J, leaving 15 bases between them. Germline V gene data show CDR1 as MGHRA and CDR2 as YSYEKL. CDR3 nucleotides: TGCGCCAGCAGCCAAGAAGTTACAGGCATGGGTTCACCCCTCCACTTT. This translates into CASSQEVTGMGSPLHF.

This clonotype showed up just a few times. The rearrangement links TRBV20-1 to TRBJ2-1, with TRBD2 matching over 14 bases. Germline CDR1 DFQATT, CDR2 SNEGSKA (reference sequence). J lost 7 bases, V lost 5 bases, and 4 bases had no gene match. The CDR3 covers 14 residues. The CDR3 DNA sequence: TGCAGTGCTCAGGGACTAGCGGGAGAGAATGAGCAGTTCTTC. Translated, it gives CSAQGLAGENEQFF.

This clonotype was seen ten or more times. This sequence joins TRBV20-1 and TRBJ2-1; possible D gene TRBD2, 5 bases. The CDR3 has 13 residues. The germline gives CDR1 DFQATT, CDR2 SNEGSKA (reference sequence). With 3 bases removed from V and 0 bases from J, the gap between germline ends came to 6 bases. The CDR3 region has the DNA TGCAGTGCTAGCGAGGGCTCCTACAATGAGCAGTTCTTC. This sequence encodes CSASEGSYNEQFF.

This clonotype has a count of ten or more. Compared with germline, one end of the junction differs, possibly owing to a read error. V usage is TRBV12-3 or TRBV12-4 and J usage is TRBJ1-2; the match to TRBD1 covers 7 bases. The CDR3 totals 13 residues. The CDR3 region is CASSLSGGYGYTF. In DNA, the CDR3 is TGCGCCAGCAGCTTGTCAGGGGGCTATGGCTACACCTTC.

This clonotype occurred a few times. This chain uses TRBV28 with TRBJ2-7, with D unresolved. CDR3 length: 13 residues. Trimming stripped 6 bases from V and 3 bases from J, with 12 bases between. Germline V CDR1 and CDR2: MDHEN, SYDVKM. The CDR3: CASRAANSYEQYF. DNA for the CDR3: TGTGCCAGCAGGGCCGCCAACAGCTACGAGCAGTACTTC.

This clonotype was seen a few times. This chain connects TRBV29-1 to TRBJ2-7; D is unresolved. The CDR3 loop spans 13 amino acids. Germline V gives CDR1 SQVTM, CDR2 ANQGSEA. Trimming stripped 4 bases from V and 2 bases from J, with 12 bases between. CDR3 sequence (DNA): TGCAGCGTTGGGCTACAGAACGCCTACGAGCAGTACTTC. Translated: CSVGLQNAYEQYF.

This clonotype was counted a few times. The chain recombines TRBV6-2 or TRBV6-3 with TRBJ2-3, with D perhaps TRBD1 (5 bases). There are 14 residues in the CDR3. Trimming stripped 8 bases from V and 0 bases from J, with 12 bases between. Per the germline V gene, CDR1 is MNHEY and CDR2 is SVGEGT. The CDR3 loop reads CASCRAASTDTQYF. CDR3 sequence (DNA): TGTGCCAGCTGCAGGGCTGCTAGCACAGATACGCAGTATTTT.

The J gene is TRBJ1-4, the V gene TRBV30; no reliable D call. Germline CDR1 reads GTSNPN; CDR2 reads SVGIG (reference sequence). The CDR3 sequence is 15 residues long. The V end was cut by 2 bases, the J end by 0 bases, with 10 bases between. CDR3: CAWSKETPTNEKLFF. For the CDR3, the DNA is TGTGCCTGGAGTAAAGAAACACCAACTAATGAAAAACTGTTTTTT.

The rearrangement links TRBV12-3 or TRBV12-4 to TRBJ2-3; D might be TRBD1 or TRBD2, each matching 6 bases. There are 14 residues in the CDR3. The V end lost 3 bases, the J end lost 4 bases, and 11 bases lay between the germline ends. For the CDR3, the DNA is TGTGCCAGCAGTTTTACTAGGGGGGCAGATACGCAGTATTTT. It encodes CASSFTRGADTQYF.

This clonotype was detected a few times. This rearrangement joins TRBV9 to TRBJ2-1; 8 nucleotides align to TRBD2. The CDR3 totals 13 residues. The germline V gene encodes CDR1 SGDLS and CDR2 YYNGEE. Trimming removed 4 bases from V and 6 bases from J; junction bases left unmatched: 3. CDR3 amino acids: CASSTGLGNEQFF. CDR3 sequence (DNA): TGTGCCAGCAGCACGGGACTAGGCAATGAGCAGTTCTTC.

V gene TRBV12-3 or TRBV12-4 combines with J gene TRBJ1-6; D is unresolved. Trimming left V 6 bases short and J 4 bases short, with 10 bases between. The CDR3 is made up of 14 amino acids. CDR3 in amino acids: CASSPSHYNSPLHF. The CDR3 coding sequence is TGTGCCAGCAGCCCCAGCCATTATAATTCACCCCTCCACTTT.

At least ten counts were recorded for this clonotype. This chain uses TRBV12-3 or TRBV12-4 with TRBJ2-1; D possibly corresponds to TRBD1 (6 bases). Trimming shortened V by 3 bases and J by 11 bases, and 8 bases separated the two germline ends. This CDR3 contains 11 residues. CDR3 sequence reads: CASSFRGKQFF. In DNA form, the CDR3 reads TGTGCCAGCAGTTTTAGGGGGAAGCAGTTCTTC.

The chain employs TRBV4-3 and TRBJ2-2; TRBD2 is a possible D gene (6 bases). The CDR3 runs 19 residues. Per germline, CDR1 LGHNA and CDR2 YSLEER. Trimming stripped 0 bases from V and 1 base from J, with 18 bases between. This chain's CDR3 is CASSQDVPRTTRNTGELFF. The CDR3 coding sequence is TGCGCCAGCAGCCAAGATGTGCCGAGGACTACGAGGAACACCGGGGAGCTGTTTTTT.

Ten or more counts support this clonotype. This chain links TRBV5-1 with TRBJ2-1; D unresolved. There are 13 residues in the CDR3. V was shortened by 3 bases and J by 0 bases, with 4 bases between the two germline ends. Germline CDR1 SGHRS, CDR2 YFSETQ. The CDR3 DNA reads TGCGCCAGCAGCTCTCGCTCCTACAATGAGCAGTTCTTC. Its translation: CASSSRSYNEQFF.